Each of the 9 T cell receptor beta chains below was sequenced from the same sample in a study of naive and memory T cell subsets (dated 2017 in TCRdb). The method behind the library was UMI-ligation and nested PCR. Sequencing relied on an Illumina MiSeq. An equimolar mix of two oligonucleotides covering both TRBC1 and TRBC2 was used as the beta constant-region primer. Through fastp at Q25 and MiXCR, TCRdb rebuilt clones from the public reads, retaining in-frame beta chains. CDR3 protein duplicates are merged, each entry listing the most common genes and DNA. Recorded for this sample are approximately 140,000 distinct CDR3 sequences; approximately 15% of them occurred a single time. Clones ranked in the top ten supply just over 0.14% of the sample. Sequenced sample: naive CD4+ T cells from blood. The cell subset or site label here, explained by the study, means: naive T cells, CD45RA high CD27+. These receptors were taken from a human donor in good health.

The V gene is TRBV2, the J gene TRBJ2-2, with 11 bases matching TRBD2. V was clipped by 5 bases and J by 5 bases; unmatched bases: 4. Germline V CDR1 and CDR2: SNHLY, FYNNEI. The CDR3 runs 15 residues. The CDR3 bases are TGTGCCAGCAGTCCGAGGACTAGCGGGACCGGGGAGCTGTTTTTT. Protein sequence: CASSPRTSGTGELFF.

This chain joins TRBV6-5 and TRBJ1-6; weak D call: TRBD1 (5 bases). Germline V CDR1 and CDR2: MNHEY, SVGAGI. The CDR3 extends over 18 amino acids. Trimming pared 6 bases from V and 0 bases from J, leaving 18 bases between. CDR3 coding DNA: TGTGCCAGCAGCTTACAGGCGGACCGCAGCTCCTATAATTCACCCCTCCACTTT. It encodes CASSLQADRSSYNSPLHF.

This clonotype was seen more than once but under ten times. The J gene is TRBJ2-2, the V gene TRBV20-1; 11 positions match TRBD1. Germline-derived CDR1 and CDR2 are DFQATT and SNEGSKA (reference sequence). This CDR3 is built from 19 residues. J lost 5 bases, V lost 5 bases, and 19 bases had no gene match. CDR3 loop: CSASPGTGGAHGRTGELFF. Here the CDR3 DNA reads TGCAGTGCTTCCCCTGGGACAGGGGGAGCTCACGGGAGGACCGGGGAGCTGTTTTTT.

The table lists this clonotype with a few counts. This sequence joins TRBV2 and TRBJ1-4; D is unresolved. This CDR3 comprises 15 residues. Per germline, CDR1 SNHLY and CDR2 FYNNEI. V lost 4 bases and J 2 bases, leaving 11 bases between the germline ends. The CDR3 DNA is TGTGCCAGCAGTGCGATCCGGGTCACTAATGAAAAACTGTTTTTT. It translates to CASSAIRVTNEKLFF.

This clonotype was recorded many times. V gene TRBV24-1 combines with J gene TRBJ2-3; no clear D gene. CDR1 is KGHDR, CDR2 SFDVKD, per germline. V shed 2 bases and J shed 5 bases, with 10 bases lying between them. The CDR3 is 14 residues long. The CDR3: CATSDSPLGDTQYF. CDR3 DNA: TGTGCCACCAGTGATTCCCCCCTAGGAGATACGCAGTATTTT.

CDR3 DNA: TGTGCCAGCATCTCTAGCGGGATGGCCCTAAACAATGAGCAGTTCTTC. Translated, it gives CASISSGMALNNEQFF. The chain is built from TRBV6-6 and TRBJ2-1, with 9 positions matching TRBD2. Germline assignment: CDR1 MNHNY and CDR2 SVGAGI (reference sequence). V shed 7 bases, J shed 5 bases, and the junction held 12 bases outside the gene matches. CDR3 length: 16 residues.

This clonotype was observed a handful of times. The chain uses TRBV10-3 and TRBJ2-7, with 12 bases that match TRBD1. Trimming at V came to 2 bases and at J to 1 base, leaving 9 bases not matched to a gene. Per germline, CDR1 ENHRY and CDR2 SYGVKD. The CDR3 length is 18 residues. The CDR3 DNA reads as TGTGCCATCAGTGAGCCCCCGGGACAGGGGGCGGGGTCCTACGAGCAGTACTTC. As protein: CAISEPPGQGAGSYEQYF.

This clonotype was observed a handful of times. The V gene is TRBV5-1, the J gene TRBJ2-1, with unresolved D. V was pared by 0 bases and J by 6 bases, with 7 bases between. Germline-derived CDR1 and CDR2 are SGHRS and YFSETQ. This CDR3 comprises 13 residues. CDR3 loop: CASSLEVLNEQFF. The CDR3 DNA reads TGCGCCAGCAGCTTGGAAGTTCTCAATGAGCAGTTCTTC.

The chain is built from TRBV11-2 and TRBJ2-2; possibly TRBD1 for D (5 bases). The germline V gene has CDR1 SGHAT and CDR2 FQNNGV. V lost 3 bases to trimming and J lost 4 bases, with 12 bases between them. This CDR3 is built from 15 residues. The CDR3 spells CASSLGIGATGELFF. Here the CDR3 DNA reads TGTGCCAGCAGCTTGGGTATAGGGGCCACCGGGGAGCTGTTTTTT.